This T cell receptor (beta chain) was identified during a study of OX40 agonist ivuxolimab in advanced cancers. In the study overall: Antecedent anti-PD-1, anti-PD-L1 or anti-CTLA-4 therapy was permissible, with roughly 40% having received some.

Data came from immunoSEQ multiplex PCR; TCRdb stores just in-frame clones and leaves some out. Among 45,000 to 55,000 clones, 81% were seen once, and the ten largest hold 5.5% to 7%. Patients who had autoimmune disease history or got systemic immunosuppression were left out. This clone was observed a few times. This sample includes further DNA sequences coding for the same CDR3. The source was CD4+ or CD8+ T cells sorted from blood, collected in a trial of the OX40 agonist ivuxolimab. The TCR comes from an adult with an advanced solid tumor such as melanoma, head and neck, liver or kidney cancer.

CDR3: CASSLEVYTEAFF. The CDR3 coding sequence is TGTGCCAGCAGCTTAGAAGTTTATACTGAAGCTTTCTTT. V gene TRBV7-9 combines with J gene TRBJ1-1; no reliable D call. Germline V gene sequence: CDR1 SEHNR, CDR2 FQNEAQ (reference sequence). The ends were cut back, 1 base at V and 5 bases at J, with 8 bases in the middle. The CDR3 runs to 13 residues.